Reported below is one TCR beta chain. This clonotype was seen more than once but under ten times. Its cognate antigen has yet to be identified. Nothing much larger sits one base from this clone, and base qualities are not available. The library was built by means of 5' RACE. Sequencing relied on an Illumina HiSeq 2500. A second PCR of about 7 to 12 cycles was performed with a sample-barcoded 5' primer and a J-beta primer mix. A template-switch 5' adaptor carrying 12 random nucleotides introduced a unique molecular identifier onto each TCR beta cDNA molecule. Each sample yielded at least 3 million CDR3-containing paired-end reads. First-strand cDNA was synthesized from all RNA with the Mint cDNA synthesis kit, primed by a TRBC-specific oligonucleotide. Following uracil-DNA glycosylase treatment, all cDNA underwent a first 18-cycle PCR with the universal primers M1SS and BC2_uni_R. As for how the authors treated the data: Each sample was normalized by randomly selecting 1 million high-quality reads, each carrying a distinct molecular identifier. Reads with shared molecular identifiers were discarded instead of being binned into consensus sequences. MiTCR, with a Q25 quality threshold and the strictest error-elimination algorithm, was used for CDR3 identification, clonotype clustering and error correction. Lower-bound total TCR beta diversity was estimated with a nonparametric unseen species model using Euler transformation. Using fastp trimming at Q25 and MiXCR clonotype assembly, TCRdb reanalyzed the public sequencing data and kept in-frame beta chains. Here each entry gathers all rows of one CDR3 protein and keeps the most common genes and DNA. These V and J calls derive from TCRdb rather than the authors' analysis. The sample yields 1,500,000 or so distinct CDR3 sequences; 40% to 45% were counted once. Approximately 4% of the sample belongs to the ten largest clones.

The roughly 42 donors, aged 6 to 90 years, were systemically healthy Caucasian individuals from Russia. Approximately 9.7 milliliters of peripheral blood were drawn from each donor into EDTA-treated Vacutainer tubes. Ficoll-Paque density-gradient centrifugation was used to isolate PBMCs, with at least 7 million per sample. Total RNA was extracted from PBMCs with Trizol reagent, with at least 6 micrograms obtained per sample. The percentages of naive CD45RAhigh/CD27high T cells were determined by flow cytometry on a PBMC aliquot from every donor. This sample is part of a study of blood T cells in healthy people across ages (dated by TCRdb to between 2015 and 2017). For the wider study: Template switching captured roughly one uniquely barcoded TCR beta cDNA molecule per two T cells in model experiments. Donors of different ages were randomly distributed across sequencing lanes to avoid experimental bias. Two additional independent replicas of 1 million unique cDNA reads from the same blood draw were analyzed for two donors (one aged 18 to 29 and one aged 80 or older). Four age groups were formed from the donors: young (average about 17 years), middle-aged (approximately 40), aged (around 62) and long-lived (82). The study measured age-related changes in TCR beta repertoire diversity using deep sequencing normalized with unique cDNA molecular identifiers. Findings and caveats that apply to the study as a whole: Estimates of total diversity based on one million sequenced T cells were considered lower bounds and underestimates. Observed TCR beta diversity per million T cells fell roughly linearly with age, and a significant reduction was already apparent by age around 44. The percentage of naive T cells measured by flow cytometry correlated strongly with observed TCR beta diversity. Because donor CMV infection status was unknown, age-related changes in expanded clonotypes were potentially confounded. Conclusive comparison of naive and antigen-experienced compartments was prevented by the profiling of bulk unsorted PBMCs. Compared with the aged group, more naive CD4+ T cells, fewer expanded clones and increased TCR diversity were shown by the long-lived group, suggesting age selection.

The CDR3 runs 13 amino acids, cysteine and phenylalanine included. Just CDR3 DNA is preserved here, 39 bases in frame from base 1. Reading the germline V gene gives CDR1 KGHDR and CDR2 SFDVKD. Relative to germline, V is 4 bases shorter and J is 9 bases shorter, with 12 bases between their ends. The sequence is built from TRBV24-1 and TRBJ2-1; too little of a D gene remains to name it. Sequencing input: blood. The TCR sequence derives from a young woman in good health. For the CDR3, the sequence is CATSEAGSGEQFF. In nucleotide form, the sequence is TGTGCCACCAGTGAAGCCGGGTCCGGTGAGCAGTTCTTC.